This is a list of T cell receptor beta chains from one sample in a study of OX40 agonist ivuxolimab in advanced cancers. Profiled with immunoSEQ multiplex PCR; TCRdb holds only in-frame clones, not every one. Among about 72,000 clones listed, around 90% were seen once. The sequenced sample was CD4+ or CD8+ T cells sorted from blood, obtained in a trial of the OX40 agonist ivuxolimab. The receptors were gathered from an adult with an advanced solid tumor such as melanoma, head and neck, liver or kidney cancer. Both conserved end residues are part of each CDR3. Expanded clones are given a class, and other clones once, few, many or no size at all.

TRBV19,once,CASSIGRARTGPDREKLFF
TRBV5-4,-,CASSFRTARTF
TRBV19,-,CASSSQTGSYEQYF
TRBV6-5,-,CASKLGDTQYF
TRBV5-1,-,CASSLAAGLSFDTQYF
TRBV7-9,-,CASSPQGVGQPQHF
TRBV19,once,CASSMVGGYGNQPQHF
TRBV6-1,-,CASSENRIYEQYF
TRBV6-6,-,CASNRQGGDEQFF
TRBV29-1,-,CSATKGVGNQPQHF
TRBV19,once,CASSIGGDTEAFF
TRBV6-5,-,CASMGTANTEAFF
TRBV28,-,CASSLSQPNEKLFF
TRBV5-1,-,CASSLVGGYNEQFF
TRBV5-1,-,CASSLAQVVGEQYF
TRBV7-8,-,CASSLVGWGQGETQYF
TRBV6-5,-,CASSGTGGNQPQHF
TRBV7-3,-,CASSNTYTEAFF